This T cell receptor (beta chain) was captured in a study of blood T cell repertoires in COVID-19 (dated by TCRdb to the early 2020s). A note on the overall study: Samples covering the acute and convalescent phases of COVID-19 were provided by collaborators in the United States, Italy and Spain. The prospective study material was composed of cDNA or gDNA derived from T cells, B-cell-depleted T cells, or PBMCs. Where HLA class I and class II types were available, the types were taken from metadata supplied by the sample provider, not from assay-based typing. A de-identified subject ID, COVID-19 status, age in years and sex were almost always included in the sample metadata. Subjects who had been exposed to COVID-19, were actively infected with it, or had recovered from it provided the deeply sampled blood TCRbeta repertoires that made up the dataset. Samples were obtained from the ongoing ImmuneRACE study (first 160 participants) and from about 1,300 subjects provided by 6 global collaborators. The repertoires were made available in a free public database intended to serve as a resource for research on the immune response to SARS-CoV-2.

In the prospective study, participants were about 18 to 89 years old, resided in about two dozen geographic areas of the United States, and were enrolled through a virtual design. In the prospective study, participants were assigned to cohorts based on the clinical history participants reported in a screening survey and a study questionnaire. Exposed participants had been in contact, within 2 weeks of entering the study, with a person who had a PCR-confirmed or clinician-diagnosed case of COVID-19. In the prospective study, whole blood, serum and a nasopharyngeal or oropharyngeal swab were collected from each participant by mobile phlebotomists. Additional blood draws and questionnaires over an approximately two-month period could optionally be provided by prospective study participants. Before DNA extraction, prospective study blood samples were shipped either frozen or at room temperature. The paper's findings and limits, for the study overall: The quantity of clinical and demographic metadata differed by source and by participant and was supplied without curation.

The CDR3 has 15 amino acids, counting the end cysteine and phenylalanine. This entry keeps only the CDR3 DNA: 45 bases, framed from base 1. The germline V and J ends show losses of 3 bases and 1 base respectively, and no gene match explains 2 bases of the junction. The germline V gene sets CDR1 to SNHLY and CDR2 to FYNNEI. Worth noting for this clone: Its cognate antigen has yet to be identified. No quality values exist for individual bases; no much larger clone is one base distant.

TCRbeta CDR3 regions were amplified from genomic DNA using the immunoSEQ Assay, a bias-controlled multiplex PCR. The authors' pipeline ran thus. Within the assay, amplification of reference gene primers was used to estimate how many nucleated cells each sample contained. To quantify the absolute abundance of each unique TCRbeta CDR3 rearrangement, sequence reads were collapsed and filtered. Productive Simpson clonality was computed per sample as the square root of Simpson's diversity index over productive rearrangements. TCRdb holds this immuneACCESS table with in-frame rearrangements only. Some clones are missing; in checked studies, unresolved V genes explain under half, and the rest has no known cause. The DNA was the basis for D and trimming; V, J and clone size are from that table. The sample table holds some 270,000 clones, of which approximately 88% were seen once. In total, the top ten clones hold over 3% of the sample.

Sequencing was performed on PBMCs or T cells enriched from blood (not recorded which). The sequence came from a woman in her thirties or forties who had been exposed to COVID-19. Recombination joined TRBV2 with TRBJ2-3, and TRBD1 aligns with 9 junction nucleotides. The CDR3 amino acid sequence is: CASSDGDRGTDTQYF. The nucleotide sequence is TGTGCCAGCAGTGATGGGGACAGGGGCACAGATACGCAGTATTTT.